The rows below give T cell receptor beta chains drawn from one sample of a study of CD8+ T cells in alopecia areata. Some clones are missing from TCRdb's copy, which holds only in-frame ones; the method was immunoSEQ multiplex PCR. The table has about 110,000 clones, around 83% seen once; the top ten hold 20% to 25%. Material: CD8+ T cells sorted from blood, obtained at week 24, from a patient treated with tofacitinib. Receptors originate from a human donor with alopecia areata. Both conserved end residues are trimmed from each CDR3.

TRBV7-2,TRBJ1-1,ASSLGSTAETF
TRBV6-6,TRBJ2-4,ASSYSGPAGENIQY
TRBV7-2,TRBJ2-7,ASSSEGYEQY
TRBV27,TRBJ2-7,ASSYNPTYEQY
TRBV7-9,TRBJ2-3,ASSSLNTDTQY
TRBV5-1,TRBJ2-1,ASSLLVRETDNEQF
TRBV27,TRBJ2-5,ASSLSGATQY
TRBV15,TRBJ1-2,ATSLRSTGSAGYT
TRBV7-7,TRBJ2-3,ASSMGLGSGNTQY
TRBV25-1,TRBJ1-3,ASSDGRTSGNTIY
TRBV7-9,TRBJ2-2,ASSNGIPGSNTGELF
TRBV6-5,TRBJ2-7,ASKPSGNYEQY
TRBV29-1,TRBJ2-3,SVPWETDTQY
TRBV10-3,TRBJ2-1,AISPGNEQF
TRBV7-8,TRBJ2-6,ASSLGTGGFGANVLT
TRBV19,TRBJ2-4,ASSIESWGNIQY
TRBV30,TRBJ2-7,AWQDSYEQY
TRBV13,TRBJ2-7,ASSLPAVAGGTTTEQY
TRBV2,TRBJ2-5,ASSDRDDQETQY
TRBV7-2,TRBJ2-7,ASSRPRDRGSEQY
TRBV14,TRBJ2-7,ASSQGRGLDYEQY
TRBV27,TRBJ2-1,TSSFVDNEQF
TRBV29-1,TRBJ1-1,SVPPEVDTEAF
TRBV10-3,TRBJ1-2,AISELLGTRDYGYT
TRBV29-1,TRBJ2-7,SVEGIAYEQY
TRBV5-1,TRBJ1-1,ASSLGEVGNTEAF
TRBV9,TRBJ2-7,ASSAQGLASYEQY
TRBV15,TRBJ2-1,ATSMGGASNEQF
TRBV11-2,TRBJ2-3,ASSLVGTGDNTDTQY
TRBV4-1,TRBJ2-5,ASSPKTSGVGETQY
TRBV4-3,TRBJ2-1,ASSQDGGGGNEQF
TRBV4-2,TRBJ2-1,ASSQDRVAPPNEQF
TRBV15,TRBJ1-1,AIMNTEAF
TRBV6-5,TRBJ1-2,ASASTTGDYGYT
TRBV5-1,TRBJ2-3,ASSSWASGGTDTQY
TRBV4-1,TRBJ2-3,ASSQEGLAGTTDTQY
TRBV2,TRBJ2-3,ASREGGTDTQY
TRBV7-9,TRBJ2-7,ASSGETGGLYEQY
TRBV13,TRBJ2-3,ASSLGGLAGADTQY
TRBV29-1,TRBJ2-7,SVRGSRGRIWEQY
TRBV2,TRBJ2-5,ARSTSLSQETQY
TRBV20-1,TRBJ2-7,SASGGNEQY
TRBV6-5,TRBJ1-1,ASSYQSPNTEAF